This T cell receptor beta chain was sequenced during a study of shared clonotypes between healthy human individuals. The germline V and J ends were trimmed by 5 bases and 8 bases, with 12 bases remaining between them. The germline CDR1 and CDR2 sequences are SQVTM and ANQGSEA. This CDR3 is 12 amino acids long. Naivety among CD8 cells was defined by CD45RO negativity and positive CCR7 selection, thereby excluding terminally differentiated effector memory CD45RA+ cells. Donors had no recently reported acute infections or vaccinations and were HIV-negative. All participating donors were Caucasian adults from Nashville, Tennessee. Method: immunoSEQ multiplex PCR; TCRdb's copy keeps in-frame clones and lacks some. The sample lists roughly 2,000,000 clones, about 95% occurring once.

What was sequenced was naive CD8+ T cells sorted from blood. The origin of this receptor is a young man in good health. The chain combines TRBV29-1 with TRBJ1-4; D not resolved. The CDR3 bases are TGCAGCGTTCGAGGTTTGGAGGAAAAACTGTTTTTT. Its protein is CSVRGLEEKLFF.